The next 14 T cell receptor beta chains were all read from a single sample in a study of shared clonotypes between healthy human individuals. Naive CD8 isolation took CD45RO-negative cells positively selected for CCR7 and excluded terminally differentiated effector memory CD45RA+ cells. Only in-frame clones appear in the TCRdb table, and some are missing; sequencing was by immunoSEQ multiplex PCR. The repertoire holds approximately 810,000 clones, nearly 95% seen once, with around 24% in the top ten. The sequenced sample consisted of naive CD8+ T cells sorted from blood. The receptors come from a young man in good health.

This clone was seen just once. This chain joins TRBV16 and TRBJ2-1; 9 nucleotides match TRBD2. The V gene's germline CDR1 is KGHSY and CDR2 FQNENV. The CDR3 totals 12 residues. The V and J ends lost 5 bases and 13 bases, in that order; junction bases with no gene match: 6. The CDR3 region has the DNA TGTGCCAGCAGCTTAAGCGGGAGGACCCAGTTCTTC. Translation gives CASSLSGRTQFF.

This clone was counted a single time. The chain uses TRBV4-1 and TRBJ1-2; D may be TRBD1 (6 bases). Germline V gene sequence: CDR1 MGHRA, CDR2 YSYEKL. The V and J ends lost 1 base and 7 bases respectively, with 25 bases between them. The CDR3 runs to 18 residues. CDR3 residues: CASSQAAGRGFPTGGYTF. In DNA, the CDR3 is TGCGCCAGCAGCCAAGCCGCCGGCAGGGGATTCCCCACAGGTGGCTACACCTTC.

V usage is TRBV7-6 and J usage is TRBJ2-7, with 9 bases that match TRBD1. V gave up 1 base and J gave up 4 bases; unmatched junction bases: 5. The CDR3 runs 15 residues. Germline CDR1 is SGHVS and CDR2 is FNYEAQ. The CDR3 reads CASSLDTGGFYEQYF. The DNA for the CDR3 is TGTGCCAGCAGCTTAGACACAGGGGGCTTTTACGAGCAGTACTTC.

V gene TRBV7-6 combines with J gene TRBJ2-2; D is undetermined. Trimming shortened V by 0 bases and J by 6 bases, and 2 bases separated the two germline ends. The CDR3 is 12 amino acids. CDR1 and CDR2 from the germline V gene are SGHVS and FNYEAQ. The DNA of the CDR3 is TGTGCCAGCAGCTTAGCACCCGGGGAGCTGTTTTTT. Translated, it gives CASSLAPGELFF.

J is TRBJ2-1 and V is TRBV7-9, with 10 nucleotides matching TRBD2. CDR1 and CDR2 from the germline V gene are SEHNR and FQNEAQ (reference sequence). J gave up 4 bases and V 9 bases, and 6 bases lay outside the gene matches. The CDR3 sequence is 14 residues long. The CDR3 nucleotides are TGTGCCAGTCTAGCGGGAGCGGGATACAATGAGCAGTTCTTC. Protein sequence: CASLAGAGYNEQFF.

The chain couples TRBV6-5 to TRBJ1-1; D gene ambiguous. CDR3 length equals 13 residues. V was cut by 6 bases and J by 1 base, with 9 bases left in between. The germline V gene encodes CDR1 MNHEY and CDR2 SVGAGI. CDR3 sequence reads: CASSPVQNTEAFF. The CDR3 DNA reads TGTGCCAGCAGCCCAGTCCAGAACACTGAAGCTTTCTTT.

Written as DNA, the CDR3 is TGTGCCAGCGGACCAGGGGCCAAACGTTACAGCTCCTACAATGAGCAGTTCTTC. Protein: CASGPGAKRYSSYNEQFF. The chain has TRBV11-3 and TRBJ2-1, with a tentative D call TRBD1 (6 bases). CDR1 is SGHNT and CDR2 is YENEEA in the germline V gene. This CDR3 spans 18 amino acids. Trimming pared 8 bases from V and 0 bases from J, leaving 23 bases between. The variable domain in full, with the rest retrieved from reference TRBV11-3 and TRBJ2-1, is EAGVVQSPRYKIIEKKQPVAFWCNPISGHNTLYWYLQNLGQGPELLIRYENEEAVDDSQLPKDRFSAERLKGVDSTLKIQPAELGDSAVYLCASGPGAKRYSSYNEQFFGPGTRLTVL.

The V and J genes are TRBV7-9 and TRBJ2-7; perhaps TRBD1 as D (6 bases). Germline CDR1 reads SEHNR; CDR2 reads FQNEAQ (reference sequence). V was clipped by 3 bases and J by 2 bases, with 17 bases between them. The CDR3 runs to 16 residues. The CDR3 DNA follows: TGTGCCAGCAGCTTGACAGGACGGAGCGAAGCCTACGAGCAGTACTTC. Its translation is CASSLTGRSEAYEQYF.

The J gene is TRBJ2-3, the V gene TRBV6-6; maybe TRBD2 (6 bases). The CDR3 extends over 16 amino acids. V lost 0 bases to trimming and J lost 2 bases, with 12 bases between them. Germline V lookup: CDR1 MNHNY, CDR2 SVGAGI (reference sequence). CDR3 nucleotides: TGTGCCAGCAGTTACTCCCGGGAGCCAATCACAGATACGCAGTATTTT. This codes for CASSYSREPITDTQYF.

The chain couples TRBV19 to TRBJ2-1; TRBD1 is a possible D gene (6 bases). CDR1 LNHDA and CDR2 SQIVND come from the germline V gene (reference sequence). Trimming took 3 bases from V and 5 from J, leaving 11 bases between them. The CDR3 totals 14 residues. The CDR3 here is CASSMWTVDNEQFF. CDR3 nucleotides: TGTGCCAGTAGTATGTGGACAGTCGACAATGAGCAGTTCTTC. The full variable domain, with the rest looked up from reference TRBV19 and TRBJ2-1, is DGGITQSPKYLFRKEGQNVTLSCEQNLNHDAMYWYRQDPGQGLRLIYYSQIVNDFQKGDIAEGYSVSREKKESFPLTVTSAQKNPTAFYLCASSMWTVDNEQFFGPGTRLTVL.

This clone was detected ten times or more. Other nucleotide sequences from this sample produce the same CDR3. The chain is built from TRBV7-2 and TRBJ2-2; D unclear. V was pared by 5 bases and J by 4 bases, with 5 bases between. This CDR3 spans 12 amino acids. CDR1 SGHTA and CDR2 FQGNSA come from the germline V gene. CDR3 DNA sequence: TGTGCCAGCAGCCCGAGCACCGGGGAGCTGTTTTTT. This encodes CASSPSTGELFF.

The chain has TRBV28 and TRBJ2-1; D possibly uses TRBD1 or TRBD2 (5 bases each). The germline V and J ends were trimmed by 4 bases and 4 bases, with 17 bases remaining between them. CDR1 and CDR2 (germline): MDHEN, SYDVKM. The CDR3 consists of 16 residues. The CDR3 DNA is TGTGCCAGCAGTTGGGACGTAGGCAGGCGGTACAATGAGCAGTTCTTC. Its translation is CASSWDVGRRYNEQFF.

On this clone: This sample includes further DNA sequences coding for the same CDR3. This chain links TRBV27 with TRBJ1-5; 7 bases align to TRBD1. This CDR3 spans 13 amino acids. CDR1 is MNHEY, CDR2 SMNVEV, per germline (reference sequence). J gave up 0 bases and V 8 bases, and 1 base lay outside the gene matches. CDR3 DNA sequence: TGTGCCAGCCGGACAGGTAGCAATCAGCCCCAGCATTTT. It encodes CASRTGSNQPQHF.

The chain uses TRBV28 and TRBJ2-7; 10 positions match TRBD2. Losses at the gene ends were 6 bases for V and 0 bases for J; bases not matched to a gene: 5. This CDR3 spans 15 amino acids. Germline V gene lookup returns CDR1 MDHEN and CDR2 SYDVKM. Here the CDR3 DNA reads TGTGCCAGCAGCCCGGGACTAGCGAACTCCTACGAGCAGTACTTC. Translated, it gives CASSPGLANSYEQYF.